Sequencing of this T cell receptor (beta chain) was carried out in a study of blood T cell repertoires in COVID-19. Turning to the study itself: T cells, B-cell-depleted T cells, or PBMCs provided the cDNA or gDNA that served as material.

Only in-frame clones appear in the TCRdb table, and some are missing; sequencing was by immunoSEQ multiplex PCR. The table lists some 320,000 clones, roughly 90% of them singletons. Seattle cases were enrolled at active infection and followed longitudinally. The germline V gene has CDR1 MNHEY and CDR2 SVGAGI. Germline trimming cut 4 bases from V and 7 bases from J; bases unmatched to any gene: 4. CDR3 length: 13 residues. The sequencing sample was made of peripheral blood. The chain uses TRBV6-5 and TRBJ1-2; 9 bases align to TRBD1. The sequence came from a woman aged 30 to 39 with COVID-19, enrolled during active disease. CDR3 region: CASSWGQGGGYTF. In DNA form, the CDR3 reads TGTGCCAGCAGTTGGGGACAGGGTGGTGGCTACACCTTC.